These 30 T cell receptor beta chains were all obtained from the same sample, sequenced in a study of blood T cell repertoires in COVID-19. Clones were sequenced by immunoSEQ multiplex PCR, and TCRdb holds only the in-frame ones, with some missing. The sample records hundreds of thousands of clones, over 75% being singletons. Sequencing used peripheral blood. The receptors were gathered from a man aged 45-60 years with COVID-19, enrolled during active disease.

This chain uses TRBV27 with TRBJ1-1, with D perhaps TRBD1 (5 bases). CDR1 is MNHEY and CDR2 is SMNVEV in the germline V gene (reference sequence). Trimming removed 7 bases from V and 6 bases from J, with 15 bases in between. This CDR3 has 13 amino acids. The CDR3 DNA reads TGTGCCAGCAAAACGGGGGGGATGGCTGAAGCTTTCTTT. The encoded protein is CASKTGGMAEAFF.

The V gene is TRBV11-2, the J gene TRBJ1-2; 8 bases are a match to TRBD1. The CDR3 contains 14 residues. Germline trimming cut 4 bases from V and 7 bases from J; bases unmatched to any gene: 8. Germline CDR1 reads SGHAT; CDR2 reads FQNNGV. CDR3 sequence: CASSSDRGIGGYTF. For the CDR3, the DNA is TGTGCCAGCAGCTCAGACAGGGGAATAGGTGGCTACACCTTC.

This chain's CDR3 is CASSLEGTGMTEAFF. CDR3 DNA: TGCGCCAGCAGCTTGGAGGGGACAGGCATGACTGAAGCTTTCTTT. The chain uses TRBV5-1 and TRBJ1-1; 8 bases line up with TRBD1. V lost 0 bases to trimming and J lost 5 bases; unmatched junction nucleotides: 6. The CDR3 has 15 residues. In germline, CDR1 is SGHRS, CDR2 YFSETQ.

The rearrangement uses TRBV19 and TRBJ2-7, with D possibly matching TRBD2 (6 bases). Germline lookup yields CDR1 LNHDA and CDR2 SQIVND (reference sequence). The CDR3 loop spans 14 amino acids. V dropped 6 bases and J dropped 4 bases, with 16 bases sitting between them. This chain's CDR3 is CASRTAGGKYEQYF. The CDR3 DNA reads TGTGCCAGTAGAACCGCCGGGGGAAAGTACGAGCAGTACTTC.

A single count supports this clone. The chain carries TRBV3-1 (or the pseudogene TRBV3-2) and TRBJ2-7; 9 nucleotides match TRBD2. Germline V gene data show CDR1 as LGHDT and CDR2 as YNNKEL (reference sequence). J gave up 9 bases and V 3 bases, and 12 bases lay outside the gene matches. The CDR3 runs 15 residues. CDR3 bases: TGTGCCAGCAGCCACGGGAATAGCGGGGGAGAGCGGCAGTACTTC. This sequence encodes CASSHGNSGGERQYF.

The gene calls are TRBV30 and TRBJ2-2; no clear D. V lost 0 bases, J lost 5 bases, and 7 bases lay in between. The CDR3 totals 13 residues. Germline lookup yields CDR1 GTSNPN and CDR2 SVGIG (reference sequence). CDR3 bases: TGTGCCTGGAGTGTACAACAGACCGGGGAGCTGTTTTTT. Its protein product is CAWSVQQTGELFF.

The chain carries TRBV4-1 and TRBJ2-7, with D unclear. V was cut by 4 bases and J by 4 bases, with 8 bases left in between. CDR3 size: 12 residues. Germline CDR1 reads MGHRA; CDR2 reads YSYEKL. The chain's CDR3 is CASSLDGYEQYF. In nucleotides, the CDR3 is TGCGCCAGCAGCCTAGACGGGTACGAGCAGTACTTC.

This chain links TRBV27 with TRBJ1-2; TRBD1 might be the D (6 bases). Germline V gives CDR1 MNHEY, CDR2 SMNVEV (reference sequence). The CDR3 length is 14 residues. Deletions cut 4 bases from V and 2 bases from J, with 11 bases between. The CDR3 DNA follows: TGTGCCAGCAGTTCCGGGACACTAAACTATGGCTACACCTTC. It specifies CASSSGTLNYGYTF.

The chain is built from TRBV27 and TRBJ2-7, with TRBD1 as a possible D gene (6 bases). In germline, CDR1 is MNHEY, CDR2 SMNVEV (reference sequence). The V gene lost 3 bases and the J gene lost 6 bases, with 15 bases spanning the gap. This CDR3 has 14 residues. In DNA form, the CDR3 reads TGTGCCAGCAGTTTTTCGGACAGAAAAACCGAGCAGTACTTC. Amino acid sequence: CASSFSDRKTEQYF.

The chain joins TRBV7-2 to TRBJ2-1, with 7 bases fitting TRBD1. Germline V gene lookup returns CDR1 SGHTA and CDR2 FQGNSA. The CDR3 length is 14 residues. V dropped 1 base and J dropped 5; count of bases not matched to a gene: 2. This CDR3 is CASSLGTGHNEQFF. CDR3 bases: TGTGCCAGCAGCTTAGGGACAGGACACAATGAGCAGTTCTTC. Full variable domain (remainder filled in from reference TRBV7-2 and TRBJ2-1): GAGVSQSPSNKVTEKGKDVELRCDPISGHTALYWYRQSLGQGLEFLIYFQGNSAPDKSGLPSDRFSAERTGGSVSTLTIQRTQQEDSAVYLCASSLGTGHNEQFFGPGTRLTVL.

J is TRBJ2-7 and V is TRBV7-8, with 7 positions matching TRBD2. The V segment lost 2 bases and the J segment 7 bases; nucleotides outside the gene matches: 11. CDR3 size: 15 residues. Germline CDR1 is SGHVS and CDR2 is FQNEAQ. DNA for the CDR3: TGTGCCAGCAGCTTAATCGTTACGACGGGGGGAGAGCAGTACTTC. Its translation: CASSLIVTTGGEQYF.

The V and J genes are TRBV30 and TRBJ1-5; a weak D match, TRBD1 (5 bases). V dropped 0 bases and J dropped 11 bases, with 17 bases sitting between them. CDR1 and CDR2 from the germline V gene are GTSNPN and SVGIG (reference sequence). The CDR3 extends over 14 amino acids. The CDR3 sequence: CAWSVWSGGSAQHF. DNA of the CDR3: TGTGCCTGGAGTGTATGGTCCGGGGGGTCGGCCCAGCATTTT.

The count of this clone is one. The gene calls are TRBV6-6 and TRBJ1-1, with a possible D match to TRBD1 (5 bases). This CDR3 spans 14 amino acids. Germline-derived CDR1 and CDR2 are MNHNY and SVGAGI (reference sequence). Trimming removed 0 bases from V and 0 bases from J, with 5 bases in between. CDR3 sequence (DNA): TGTGCCAGCAGTTACTCGGGGCTGAACACTGAAGCTTTCTTT. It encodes CASSYSGLNTEAFF.

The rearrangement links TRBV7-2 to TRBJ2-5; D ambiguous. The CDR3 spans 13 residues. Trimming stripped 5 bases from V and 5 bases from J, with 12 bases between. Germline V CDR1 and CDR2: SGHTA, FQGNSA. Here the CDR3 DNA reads TGTGCCAGCAGCCCGCGGAGTCAGGAGACCCAGTACTTC. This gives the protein CASSPRSQETQYF.

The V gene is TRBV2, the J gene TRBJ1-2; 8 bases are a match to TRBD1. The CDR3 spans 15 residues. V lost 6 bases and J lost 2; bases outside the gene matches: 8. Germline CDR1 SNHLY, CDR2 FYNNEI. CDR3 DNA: TGTGCCAGCAGGAGGACAGGGACCCTCAACTATGGCTACACCTTC. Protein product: CASRRTGTLNYGYTF. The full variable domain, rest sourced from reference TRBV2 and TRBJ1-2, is EPEVTQTPSHQVTQMGQEVILRCVPISNHLYFYWYRQILGQKVEFLVSFYNNEISEKSEIFDDQFSVERPDGSNFTLKIRSTKLEDSAMYFCASRRTGTLNYGYTFGSGTRLTVV.

CDR3 nucleotides: TGTGCCAGCAGCTTAAGTAGCTCTGGAAACACCATATATTTT. This translates into CASSLSSSGNTIYF. The genes are TRBV7-9 and TRBJ1-3; D not resolved. V was shortened by 2 bases and J by 0 bases, with 5 bases between the two germline ends. CDR1 and CDR2 (germline): SEHNR, FQNEAQ (reference sequence). The length of the CDR3 is 14 residues.

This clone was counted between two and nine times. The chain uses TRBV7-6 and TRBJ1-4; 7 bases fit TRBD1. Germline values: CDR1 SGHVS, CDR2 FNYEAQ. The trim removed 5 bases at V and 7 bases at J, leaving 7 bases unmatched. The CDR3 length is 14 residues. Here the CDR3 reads CASSQTGDGEKLFF. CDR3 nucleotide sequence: TGTGCCAGCAGCCAAACAGGGGACGGTGAAAAACTGTTTTTT.

The chain's CDR3 is CASSPRNFSPLHF. The CDR3 bases are TGTGCCAGCAGTCCCAGAAATTTTTCACCCCTCCACTTT. The V gene is TRBV28, the J gene TRBJ1-6, with D unresolved. Germline lookup yields CDR1 MDHEN and CDR2 SYDVKM. V was pared by 5 bases and J by 9 bases, with 11 bases between. CDR3 length: 13 residues.

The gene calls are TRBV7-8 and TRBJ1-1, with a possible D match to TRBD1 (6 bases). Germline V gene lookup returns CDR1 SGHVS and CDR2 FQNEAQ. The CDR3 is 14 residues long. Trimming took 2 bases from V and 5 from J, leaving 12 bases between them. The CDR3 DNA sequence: TGTGCCAGCAGCTTATCCGGGAGGGGGACTGAAGCTTTCTTT. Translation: CASSLSGRGTEAFF.

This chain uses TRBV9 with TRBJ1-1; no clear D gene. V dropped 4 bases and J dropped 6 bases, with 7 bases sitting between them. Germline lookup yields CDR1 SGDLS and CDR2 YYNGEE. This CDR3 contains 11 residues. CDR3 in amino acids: CASSPQAEAFF. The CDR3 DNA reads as TGTGCCAGCAGCCCGCAGGCTGAAGCTTTCTTT.

CDR3 bases: TGTGCCAGCAGCTTGACGGGACTTCTTAATGAAAAACTGTTTTTT. It is translated as CASSLTGLLNEKLFF. The V gene is TRBV11-2, the J gene TRBJ1-4, with D possibly being TRBD1 (5 bases). Per the germline V gene, CDR1 is SGHAT and CDR2 is FQNNGV. V shed 3 bases and J shed 4 bases, with 12 bases lying between them. This CDR3 comprises 15 residues.

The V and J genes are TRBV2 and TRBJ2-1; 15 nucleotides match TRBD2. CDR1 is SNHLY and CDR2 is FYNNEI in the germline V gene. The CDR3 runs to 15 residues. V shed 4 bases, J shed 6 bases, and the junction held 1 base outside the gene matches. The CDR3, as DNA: TGTGCCAGCAGTGGGGGACTAGCGGGGGGCAATGAGCAGTTCTTC. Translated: CASSGGLAGGNEQFF.

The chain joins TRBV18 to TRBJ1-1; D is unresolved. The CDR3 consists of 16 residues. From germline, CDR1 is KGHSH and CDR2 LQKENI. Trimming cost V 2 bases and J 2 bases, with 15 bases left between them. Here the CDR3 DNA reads TGTGCCAGCTCACCAGCGGAGACGAAAATAAACACTGAAGCTTTCTTT. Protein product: CASSPAETKINTEAFF.

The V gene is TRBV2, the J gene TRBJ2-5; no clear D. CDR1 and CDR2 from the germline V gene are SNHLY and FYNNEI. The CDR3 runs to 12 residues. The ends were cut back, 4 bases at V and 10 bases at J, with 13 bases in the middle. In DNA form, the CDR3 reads TGTGCCAGCAGTGGCGAGGCGGAAGGCCAGTACTTC. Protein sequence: CASSGEAEGQYF. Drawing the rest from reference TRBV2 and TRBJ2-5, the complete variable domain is EPEVTQTPSHQVTQMGQEVILRCVPISNHLYFYWYRQILGQKVEFLVSFYNNEISEKSEIFDDQFSVERPDGSNFTLKIRSTKLEDSAMYFCASSGEAEGQYFGPGTRLLVL.

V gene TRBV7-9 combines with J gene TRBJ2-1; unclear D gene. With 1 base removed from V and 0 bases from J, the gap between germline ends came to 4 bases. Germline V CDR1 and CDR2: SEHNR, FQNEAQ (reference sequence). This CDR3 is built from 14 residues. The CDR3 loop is CASSLESSYNEQFF. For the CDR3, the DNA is TGTGCCAGCAGCTTAGAGAGCTCCTACAATGAGCAGTTCTTC.

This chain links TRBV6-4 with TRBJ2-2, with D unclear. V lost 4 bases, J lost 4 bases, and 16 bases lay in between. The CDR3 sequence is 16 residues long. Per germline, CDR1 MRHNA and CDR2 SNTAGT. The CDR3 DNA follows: TGTGCCAGCAGTGTAACCCCAGCGCCTCGCACCGGGGAGCTGTTTTTT. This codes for CASSVTPAPRTGELFF.

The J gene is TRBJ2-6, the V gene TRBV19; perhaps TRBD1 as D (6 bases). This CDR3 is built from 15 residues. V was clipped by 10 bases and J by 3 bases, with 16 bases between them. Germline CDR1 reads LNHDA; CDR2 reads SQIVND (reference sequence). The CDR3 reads CATSNRADGANVLTF. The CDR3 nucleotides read TGTGCCACCTCAAACAGGGCTGATGGGGCCAACGTCCTGACTTTC.

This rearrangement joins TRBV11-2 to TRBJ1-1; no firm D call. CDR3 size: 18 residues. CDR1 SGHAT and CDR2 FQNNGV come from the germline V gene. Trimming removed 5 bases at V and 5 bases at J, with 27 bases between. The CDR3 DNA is TGTGCCAGCAGCCCCCACGGGGAGGAGATATATGGCGGGACTGAAGCTTTCTTT. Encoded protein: CASSPHGEEIYGGTEAFF.

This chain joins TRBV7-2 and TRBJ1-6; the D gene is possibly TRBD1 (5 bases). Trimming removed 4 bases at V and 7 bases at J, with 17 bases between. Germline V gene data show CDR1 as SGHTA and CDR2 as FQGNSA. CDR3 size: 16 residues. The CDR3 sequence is CASSYLSGPVNSPLHF. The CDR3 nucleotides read TGTGCCAGCAGCTATCTTTCAGGGCCAGTGAATTCACCCCTCCACTTT. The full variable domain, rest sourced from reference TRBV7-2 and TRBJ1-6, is GAGVSQSPSNKVTEKGKDVELRCDPISGHTALYWYRQSLGQGLEFLIYFQGNSAPDKSGLPSDRFSAERTGGSVSTLTIQRTQQEDSAVYLCASSYLSGPVNSPLHFGNGTRLTVT.

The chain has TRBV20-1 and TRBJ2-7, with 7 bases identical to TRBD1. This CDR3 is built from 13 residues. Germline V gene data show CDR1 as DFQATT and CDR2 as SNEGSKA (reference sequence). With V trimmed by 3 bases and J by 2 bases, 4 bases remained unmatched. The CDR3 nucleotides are TGCAGTGCTAGTTTGGGGACAGCCTACGAGCAGTACTTC. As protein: CSASLGTAYEQYF.